The 18 T cell receptor beta chains given below trace back to one sample, sequenced in a study of tumor T cells in aggressive B-cell lymphoma. Produced via immunoSEQ multiplex PCR; TCRdb's table is partial and in-frame only. The table has around 490 clones, approximately 90% seen once. Sequenced material: tumor tissue. These receptors came from an adult with diffuse large B cell lymphoma.

The chain has TRBV21-1 and TRBJ1-1. TRBV21-1 is assigned pseudogene status. There are 16 residues in the CDR3. The CDR3 reads CARRQSSYTIHTEAFF. For the CDR3, the DNA is TGTGCCAGGAGGCAGTCTAGCTACACAATTCACACTGAAGCTTTCTTT.

This clone was counted between two and nine times. The chain is built from TRBV18 and TRBJ2-3, with 8 bases matching TRBD1. V shed 4 bases and J 4 bases; nucleotides not matched to a gene: 10. The CDR3 contains 16 residues. In germline, CDR1 is KGHSH, CDR2 LQKENI. The CDR3 DNA reads TGTGCCAGCTCACGGACAGGGTTCAGGTTCTCAGATACGCAGTATTTT. Amino acids: CASSRTGFRFSDTQYF.

The V and J genes are TRBV9 and TRBJ2-7; D perhaps matches TRBD1 (6 bases). CDR3 length: 14 amino acids. V shed 0 bases and J shed 3 bases, with 10 bases lying between them. CDR1 is SGDLS, CDR2 YYNGEE, per germline. DNA of the CDR3: TGTGCCAGCAGCGTAGGGACAGAGTTCTACGAGCAGTACTTC. Protein sequence: CASSVGTEFYEQYF. The full variable domain, completed using reference TRBV9 and TRBJ2-7, is DSGVTQTPKHLITATGQRVTLRCSPRSGDLSVYWYQQSLDQGLQFLIQYYNGEERAKGNILERFSAQQFPDLHSELNLSSLELGDSALYFCASSVGTEFYEQYFGPGTRLTVT.

The chain links TRBV28 to TRBJ1-5, with 12 bases lining up with TRBD1. CDR3 length: 16 amino acids. Germline-derived CDR1 and CDR2 are MDHEN and SYDVKM. V lost 6 bases to trimming and J lost 6 bases; unmatched junction nucleotides: 9. The CDR3 DNA is TGTGCCAGCAGACCTAGGGACAGGGGGCGCCCTCAGCCCCAGCATTTT. Translation: CASRPRDRGRPQPQHF. Supplemented by reference TRBV28 and TRBJ1-5, the full variable domain reads DVKVTQSSRYLVKRTGEKVFLECVQDMDHENMFWYRQDPGLGLRLIYFSYDVKMKEKGDIPEGYSVSREKKERFSLILESASTNQTSMYLCASRPRDRGRPQPQHFGDGTRLSIL.

The chain is built from TRBV9 and TRBJ1-1; D remains unclear. The germline V gene encodes CDR1 SGDLS and CDR2 YYNGEE. CDR3 size: 14 residues. Trimming left V 0 bases short and J 0 bases short, with 6 bases between. CDR3 region: CASSVGSMNTEAFF. The DNA of the CDR3 is TGTGCCAGCAGCGTAGGCAGTATGAACACTGAAGCTTTCTTT.

This chain joins TRBV18 and TRBJ2-2; D is unresolved. The CDR3 spans 13 residues. Germline CDR1 reads KGHSH; CDR2 reads LQKENI. Trimming shortened V by 4 bases and J by 4 bases, and 7 bases separated the two germline ends. CDR3 sequence reads: CASSLSSTGELFF. The DNA of the CDR3 is TGTGCCAGCTCACTTTCATCCACCGGGGAGCTGTTTTTT.

The V gene is TRBV25-1, the J gene TRBJ1-2; D remains ambiguous. Germline CDR1 reads MGHDK; CDR2 reads SYGVNS. The CDR3 is 12 residues long. Trimming removed 4 bases at V and 8 bases at J, with 11 bases between. The CDR3 DNA reads as TGTGCCAGCAGTGGTGATTGGAGAGGCTACACCTTC. Translation: CASSGDWRGYTF.

This clone was seen once. The chain links TRBV28 to TRBJ2-1, with 9 bases matching TRBD2. V lost 2 bases and J lost 1; bases outside the gene matches: 9. Germline-derived CDR1 and CDR2 are MDHEN and SYDVKM. The CDR3 is made up of 18 amino acids. The chain's CDR3 is CASSLGHETSGSYNEQFF. The CDR3 DNA reads TGTGCCAGCAGTTTAGGCCACGAGACTAGCGGTTCCTACAATGAGCAGTTCTTC.

The chain carries TRBV5-1 and TRBJ2-5; 7 bases fit TRBD1. The CDR3 loop spans 16 amino acids. From germline, CDR1 is SGHRS and CDR2 YFSETQ. J lost 0 bases, V lost 1 base, and 6 bases had no gene match. For the CDR3, the DNA is TGCGCCAGCAGCTTGACCGGGACAGTGTACCAAGAGACCCAGTACTTC. Translation: CASSLTGTVYQETQYF.

The J gene is TRBJ2-7, the V gene TRBV5-6; no clear D gene. Germline CDR1 is SGHDT and CDR2 is YYEEEE. The CDR3 spans 16 residues. V lost 0 bases, J lost 0 bases, and 13 bases lay in between. CDR3 region: CASSLAAGFISYEQYF. The CDR3 bases are TGTGCCAGCAGCTTGGCCGCTGGCTTCATCTCCTACGAGCAGTACTTC.

The chain employs TRBV29-1 and TRBJ2-7; TRBD2 aligns across 11 bases. The CDR3 is 12 residues long. CDR1 and CDR2 (germline): SQVTM, ANQGSEA. After removal of 6 bases from V and 7 bases from J, the junction contained 5 bases not matched to a gene. For the CDR3, the DNA is TGCAGCGTACTAGCGGGAGCAGGAGAGCAGTACTTC. This sequence encodes CSVLAGAGEQYF.

Comments on this clone: Other DNA variants within this sample encode the same CDR3. The chain combines TRBV25-1 with TRBJ1-6, with D maybe TRBD1 (5 bases). The CDR3 runs to 18 residues. Germline CDR1 and CDR2: MGHDK and SYGVNS. V was shortened by 5 bases and J by 13 bases, with 30 bases between the two germline ends. CDR3 sequence reads: CASSKTLASGAHRSPLHF. CDR3 bases: TGTGCCAGCAGTAAAACGCTAGCGTCCGGGGCGCATCGTTCCCCCCTCCACTTT.

V usage is TRBV28 and J usage is TRBJ2-1; possibly TRBD2 for D (6 bases). Germline loops: CDR1 MDHEN, CDR2 SYDVKM. The length of the CDR3 is 15 residues. The V end lost 5 bases, the J end lost 0 bases, and 11 bases lay between the germline ends. The CDR3 spells CASSRLVPSYNEQFF. CDR3 bases: TGTGCCAGCAGTCGACTAGTCCCCTCCTACAATGAGCAGTTCTTC.

The V and J genes are TRBV11-1 and TRBJ2-1; 11 bases align to TRBD1. The CDR3 length is 15 residues. Germline V gives CDR1 SGHAT, CDR2 FQDESV (reference sequence). The ends lost 6 bases at V and 9 bases at J; junction bases unmatched: 10. The CDR3 region is CASRGTGGPLSEQFF. For the CDR3, the DNA is TGTGCCAGCAGGGGGACAGGGGGACCCCTTAGTGAGCAGTTCTTC.

The chain carries TRBV5-1 and TRBJ1-2; D unresolved. V lost 0 bases to trimming and J lost 8 bases, with 8 bases between them. This CDR3 spans 12 amino acids. CDR1 is SGHRS and CDR2 is YFSETQ in the germline V gene. DNA of the CDR3: TGCGCCAGCAGCTTGGGAGCCCCCGGCTACACCTTC. As protein: CASSLGAPGYTF. The entire variable domain, with the rest obtained from reference TRBV5-1 and TRBJ1-2, is as follows: KAGVTQTPRYLIKTRGQQVTLSCSPISGHRSVSWYQQTPGQGLQFLFEYFSETQRNKGNFPGRFSGRQFSNSRSEMNVSTLELGDSALYLCASSLGAPGYTFGSGTRLTVV.

The genes are TRBV27 and TRBJ1-3; D remains ambiguous. V lost 5 bases and J lost 0, with 5 bases in between. The CDR3 has 13 residues. The V gene's germline CDR1 is MNHEY and CDR2 SMNVEV (reference sequence). CDR3 in DNA: TGTGCCAGCAGTGAGGACTCTGGAAACACCATATATTTT. Protein sequence: CASSEDSGNTIYF.

This sequence joins TRBV4-2 and TRBJ2-7, with 9 bases fitting TRBD2. The CDR3 covers 14 residues. With V trimmed by 4 bases and J by 6 bases, 7 bases remained unmatched. Germline V lookup: CDR1 LGHNA, CDR2 YNFKEQ. CDR3 protein: CASSPARTSAEQYF. In DNA, the CDR3 is TGTGCCAGCAGCCCCGCCAGGACTAGCGCCGAGCAGTACTTC.

CDR3 sequence reads: CASSHKQGALTTGELFF. The CDR3 region has the DNA TGTGCCAGCAGCCATAAACAGGGGGCGTTGACCACCGGGGAGCTGTTTTTT. The chain joins TRBV7-2 to TRBJ2-2, with 9 bases lining up with TRBD1. Germline CDR1 reads SGHTA; CDR2 reads FQGNSA. The CDR3 is made up of 17 amino acids. Trimming at V came to 5 bases and at J to 4 bases, leaving 11 bases not matched to a gene.